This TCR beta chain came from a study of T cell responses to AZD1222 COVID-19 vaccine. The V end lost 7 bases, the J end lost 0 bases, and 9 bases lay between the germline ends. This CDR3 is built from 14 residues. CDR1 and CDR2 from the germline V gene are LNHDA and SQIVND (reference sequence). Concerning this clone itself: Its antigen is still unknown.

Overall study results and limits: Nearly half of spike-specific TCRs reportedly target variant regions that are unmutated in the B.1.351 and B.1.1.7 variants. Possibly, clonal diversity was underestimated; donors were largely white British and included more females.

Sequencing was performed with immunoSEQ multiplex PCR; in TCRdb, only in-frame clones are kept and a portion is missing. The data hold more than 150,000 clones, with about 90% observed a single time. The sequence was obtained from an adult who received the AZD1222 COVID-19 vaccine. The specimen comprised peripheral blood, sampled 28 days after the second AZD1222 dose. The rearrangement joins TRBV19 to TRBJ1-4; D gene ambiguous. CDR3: CASNRRSTNEKLFF. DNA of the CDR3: TGTGCCAGTAATCGCAGGTCAACTAATGAAAAACTGTTTTTT.